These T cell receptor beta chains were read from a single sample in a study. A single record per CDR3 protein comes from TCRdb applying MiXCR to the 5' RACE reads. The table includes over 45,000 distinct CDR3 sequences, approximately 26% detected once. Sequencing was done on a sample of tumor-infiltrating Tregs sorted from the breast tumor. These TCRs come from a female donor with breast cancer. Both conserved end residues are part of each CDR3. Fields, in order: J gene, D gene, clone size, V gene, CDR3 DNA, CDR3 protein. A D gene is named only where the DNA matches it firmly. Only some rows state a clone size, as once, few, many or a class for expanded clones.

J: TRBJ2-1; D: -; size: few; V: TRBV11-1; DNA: TGTGCCAGCACCTCCGGGGGCGCCCGAAGATACAATGAGCAGTTCTTC; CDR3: CASTSGGARRYNEQFF
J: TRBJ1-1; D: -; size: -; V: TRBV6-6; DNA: TGTGCCAGCAGTTCTGGGCCCCACACTGAAGCTTTCTTT; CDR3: CASSSGPHTEAFF
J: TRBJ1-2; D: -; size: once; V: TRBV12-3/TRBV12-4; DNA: TGTGCCGGCAGTTTCGGGAGGAGGTCTAACTATGGCTACACCTTC; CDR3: CAGSFGRRSNYGYTF
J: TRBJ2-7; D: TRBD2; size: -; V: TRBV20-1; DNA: TGCAGTGCTATACCCCTCGGGACTAGCTACGAGCAGTACTTC; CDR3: CSAIPLGTSYEQYF
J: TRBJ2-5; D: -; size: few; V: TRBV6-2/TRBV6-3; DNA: TGTGCCAGCAGGCCGCGGGATCGAGAGACCCAGTACTTC; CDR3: CASRPRDRETQYF
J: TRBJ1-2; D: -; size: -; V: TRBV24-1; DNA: TGTGCCACCAGTCCTGCTCAGGGCGACTATGGCTACACCTTC; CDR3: CATSPAQGDYGYTF
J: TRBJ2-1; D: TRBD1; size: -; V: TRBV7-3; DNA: TGTGCCAGCAGCTTCGGGACAGGGGTTTCTGAGCAGTTCTTC; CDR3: CASSFGTGVSEQFF
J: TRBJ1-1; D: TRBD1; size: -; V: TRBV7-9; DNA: TGTGCCAGCAGCTTGACAGGGGGCGCTGGGACTGAAGCTTTCTTT; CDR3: CASSLTGGAGTEAFF
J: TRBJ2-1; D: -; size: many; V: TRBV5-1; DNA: TGCGCCAGCAGCTTGAGGAGACAGCCGGATGCTGAGCAGTTCTTC; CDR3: CASSLRRQPDAEQFF
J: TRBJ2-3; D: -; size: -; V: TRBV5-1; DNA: TGCGCCAGCAGCTTGATTGGGATCAACCAGGGGGGAAGGGATACGCAGTATTTT; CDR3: CASSLIGINQGGRDTQYF
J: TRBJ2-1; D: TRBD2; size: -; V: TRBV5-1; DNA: TGCGCCAGCAGCGCCCTAGCGGGAGTCTCCTACAATGAGCAGTTCTTC; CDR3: CASSALAGVSYNEQFF
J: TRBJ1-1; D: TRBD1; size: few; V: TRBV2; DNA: TGTGCCAGCAGACCGACAGGGGCTACTGAAGCTTTCTTT; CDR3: CASRPTGATEAFF
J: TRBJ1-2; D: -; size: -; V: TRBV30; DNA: TGTGCCTGTAACCCTCTCAGCGTCTATGGCTACACCTTC; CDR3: CACNPLSVYGYTF
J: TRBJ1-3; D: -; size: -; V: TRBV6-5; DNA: TGTGCCAGCAGGAATACTTGGACAGAGGGAAACACCATATATTTT; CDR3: CASRNTWTEGNTIYF
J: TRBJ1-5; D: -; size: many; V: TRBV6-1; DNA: TGTGCCAGCAGTTTAGGACAGCCCCAGCCCCAGCATTTT; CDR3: CASSLGQPQPQHF
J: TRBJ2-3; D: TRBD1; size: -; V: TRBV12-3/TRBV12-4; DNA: TGTGCCAGCAGTCAGCACCGCAGGGGGATGCACCCAGATACGCAGTATTTT; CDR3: CASSQHRRGMHPDTQYF
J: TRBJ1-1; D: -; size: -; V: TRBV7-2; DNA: TGTGCCAGCACCTTTAGTTTTTGGGGATCGGACACTGAAGCTTTCTTT; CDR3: CASTFSFWGSDTEAFF
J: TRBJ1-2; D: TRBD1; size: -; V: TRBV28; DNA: TGTGCCAGCAGTTACAGGGGCGCAAACTATGGCTACACCTTC; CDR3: CASSYRGANYGYTF
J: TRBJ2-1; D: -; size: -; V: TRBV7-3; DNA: TGTGCCAGCAGCTTAAAGGGCAGGGGCCAGAGCTCCTACAATGAGCAGTTCTTC; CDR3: CASSLKGRGQSSYNEQFF
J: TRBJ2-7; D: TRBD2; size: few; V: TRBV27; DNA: TGTGCCAGCAGAATAGCGGGTCGCTACGAGCAGTACTTC; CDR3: CASRIAGRYEQYF
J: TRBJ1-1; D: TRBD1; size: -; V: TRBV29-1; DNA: TGCAGCGTTGACGGAGCTAGACAGGGAAGGACTGAAGCTTTCTTT; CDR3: CSVDGARQGRTEAFF
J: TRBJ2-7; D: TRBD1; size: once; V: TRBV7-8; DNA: TGTGCCAGCAGCTTAGGGACAGGGGGCTACGAGCAGTCCTTC; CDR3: CASSLGTGGYEQSF
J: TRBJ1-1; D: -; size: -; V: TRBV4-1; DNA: TGCGCCAGCAGGGGGGCTACTCGGGATCCCGGGTGGCAAGCTTTCTTT; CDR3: CASRGATRDPGWQAFF
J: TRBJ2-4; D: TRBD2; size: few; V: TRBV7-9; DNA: TGTGCCAGCAGCGAGACTAGCGGGAGAAAAAACATTCAGTACTTC; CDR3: CASSETSGRKNIQYF
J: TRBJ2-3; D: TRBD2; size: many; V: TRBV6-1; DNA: TGTGCCAGCAGTGAATTGGGACTAGGGATGCAGTATTTT; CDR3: CASSELGLGMQYF
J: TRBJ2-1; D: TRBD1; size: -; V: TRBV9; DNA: TGTGCCAGCAGCGCCGGGACAGGGACAAATGAGCAGTTCTTC; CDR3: CASSAGTGTNEQFF
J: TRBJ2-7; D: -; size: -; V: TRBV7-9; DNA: TGTGCCAGCAGCCAGGGTGTATACGAGCAGTACTTC; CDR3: CASSQGVYEQYF
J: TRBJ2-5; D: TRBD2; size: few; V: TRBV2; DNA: TGTGCCAGCAGGCTCCTTGCGGGGGTAGAGACCCAGTACTTC; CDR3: CASRLLAGVETQYF
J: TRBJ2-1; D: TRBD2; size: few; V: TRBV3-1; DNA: TGTGCTAGCACTGGGACTAGCGGGAGTAGTGAGCAGTTCTTC; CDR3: CASTGTSGSSEQFF
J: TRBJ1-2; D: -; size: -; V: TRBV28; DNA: TGTGCCAGCAGTTTATCTCCAGGGCAAGACGGCTACACCTTC; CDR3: CASSLSPGQDGYTF
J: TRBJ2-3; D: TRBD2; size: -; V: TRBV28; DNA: TGTGCCAGCAGCGGACTAGCGGGAGTTTTCCGTAGCACAGATACGCAGTATTTT; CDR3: CASSGLAGVFRSTDTQYF
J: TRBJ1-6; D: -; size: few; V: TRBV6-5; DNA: TGTGCCAGCAGGGCGGGACACTCTCAGAGTACTTCACCCCTCCACTTT; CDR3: CASRAGHSQSTSPLHF
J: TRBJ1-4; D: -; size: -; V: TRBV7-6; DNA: TGTGCCAGCAGCCGCGGGAGTGGCAGGGGAAATGAAAAACTGTTTTTT; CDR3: CASSRGSGRGNEKLFF
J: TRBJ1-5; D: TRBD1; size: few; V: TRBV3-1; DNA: TGTACCAGCAGCCAAGGGGACAGGGCTCAGCCCCAGCATTTT; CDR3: CTSSQGDRAQPQHF
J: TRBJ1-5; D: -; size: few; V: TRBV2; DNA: TGTGCCAGCAGTGAAGCGTCTGGGGACCAGCCCCAGCATTTT; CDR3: CASSEASGDQPQHF
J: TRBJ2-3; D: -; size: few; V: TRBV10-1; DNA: TGCGCCAGCGGCGCGGGCACAGATACGCAGTATTTT; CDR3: CASGAGTDTQYF
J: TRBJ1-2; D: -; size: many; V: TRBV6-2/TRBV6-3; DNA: TGTGCCAGCAGTTACTCAGGACAGTTCGGGGATGGCTACACCTTC; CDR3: CASSYSGQFGDGYTF
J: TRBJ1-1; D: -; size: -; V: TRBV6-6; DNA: TGTGCCAGCAGTTACGCGCAGAGCCCTGAAGCTTTCTTT; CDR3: CASSYAQSPEAFF
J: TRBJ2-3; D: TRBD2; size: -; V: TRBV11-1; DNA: TGTGCCAGCAGCTTAGAGACTAGCGCAGATACGCAGTATTTT; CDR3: CASSLETSADTQYF
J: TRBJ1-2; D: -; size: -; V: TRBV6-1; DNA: TGTGCCAGCAGCCCAACAGGGTTAGGCGGCTACACCTTC; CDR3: CASSPTGLGGYTF
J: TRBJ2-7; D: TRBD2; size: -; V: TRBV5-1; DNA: TGCGCCAGCAGCAGTAGCGGGAGTAGGTCCTACGAGCAGTACTTC; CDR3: CASSSSGSRSYEQYF
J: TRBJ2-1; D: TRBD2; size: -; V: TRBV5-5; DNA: TGTGCCAGCAGCTTAAAGCGGGAGGAAGTCTACAATGAGCAGTTCTTC; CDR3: CASSLKREEVYNEQFF
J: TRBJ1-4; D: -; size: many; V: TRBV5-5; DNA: TGTGCCAGCAGCCTCGACGGATATAATGAAAAACTGTTTTTT; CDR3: CASSLDGYNEKLFF
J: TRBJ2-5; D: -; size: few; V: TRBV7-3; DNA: TGTGCCAGCAGCTTAAGGGCCGGAGAACAAGAGACCCAGTACTTC; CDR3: CASSLRAGEQETQYF
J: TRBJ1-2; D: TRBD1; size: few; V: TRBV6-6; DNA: TGTGCCAGCGTAATAGCGGACAGGGAAGTTAACTATGGCTACACCTTC; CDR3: CASVIADREVNYGYTF
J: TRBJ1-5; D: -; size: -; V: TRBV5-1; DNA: TGCGCCAGCAGCTTGGTTGAGGGAGGCCAGCCCCAGCATTTT; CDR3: CASSLVEGGQPQHF
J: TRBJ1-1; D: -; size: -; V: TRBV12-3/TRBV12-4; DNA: TGTGCCAGCACCGAGGAGAACACTGAAGCTTTCTTT; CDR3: CASTEENTEAFF
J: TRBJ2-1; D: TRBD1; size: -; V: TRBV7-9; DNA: TGTGCCAGCACCTCAACAGGGGGCATTTACAATGAGCAGTTCTTC; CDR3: CASTSTGGIYNEQFF
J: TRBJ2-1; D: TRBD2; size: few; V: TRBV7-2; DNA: TGTGCCAGCAGCCAGGGACTAGCGGGAGGGCCGGGCAATGAGCAGTTCTTC; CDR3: CASSQGLAGGPGNEQFF
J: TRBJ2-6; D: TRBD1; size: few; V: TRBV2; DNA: TGTGCCAGCAGCCGACAGGGAAGTGGGGCCAACGTCCTGACTTTC; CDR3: CASSRQGSGANVLTF
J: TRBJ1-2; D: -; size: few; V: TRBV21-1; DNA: TGTGCCAGCAGCAAAGTTTCGTTCAGGGCTGACTATGGCTACACCTTC; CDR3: CASSKVSFRADYGYTF
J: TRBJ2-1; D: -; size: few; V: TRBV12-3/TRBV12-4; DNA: TGTGCCAGCAGTTTCGGGCAGGGCAATGAGCAGTTCTTC; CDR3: CASSFGQGNEQFF
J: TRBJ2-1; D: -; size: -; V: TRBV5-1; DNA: TGCGCCAGCAGCTTGGGGCTCCGGGACTCTCCCCGTGAGCTGTTCTTC; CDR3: CASSLGLRDSPRELFF
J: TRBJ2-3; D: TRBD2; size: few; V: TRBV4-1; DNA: TGCGCCAGCAGCCGCCAACCCGGGACTAGCGGAAACACAGATACGCAGTATTTT; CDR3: CASSRQPGTSGNTDTQYF
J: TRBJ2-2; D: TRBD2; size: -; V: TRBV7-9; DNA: TGTGCCAGCAGCTTAGGTTGGGGATTGGCGGGAGACACCGGGGAGCTGTTTTTT; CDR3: CASSLGWGLAGDTGELFF
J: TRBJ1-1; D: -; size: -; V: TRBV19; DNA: TGTGCCACGAGGGGTCTGAACACTGAAGCTTTCTTT; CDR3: CATRGLNTEAFF
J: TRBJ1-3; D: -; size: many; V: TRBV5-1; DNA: TGCGCCAGCAGCTTGGGGACGGGAGGAAACACCATATATTTT; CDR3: CASSLGTGGNTIYF
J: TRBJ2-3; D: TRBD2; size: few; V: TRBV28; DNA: TGTGCCAGCAGTTTACTAGCGGGGATGGGAGATACGCAGTATTTT; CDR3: CASSLLAGMGDTQYF